This TCR beta chain appears in the sequencing data of a study of T-cell memory formation after mild COVID-19. Study observations and caveats: Second-wave clones reaching peak frequency on day 37 lacked confirmed SARS-CoV-2 specificity.

TCRdb recomputed calls from the 5' RACE reads with MiXCR, one row per CDR3 protein. Here the sample spans more than 110,000 distinct CDR3 sequences, 13% to 15% being singletons. The CDR3 length is 13 residues. The germline gives CDR1 ENHRY, CDR2 SYGVKD. The V end was cut by 3 bases, the J end by 11 bases, with 16 bases between. On this clonotype itself: Its specificity is not known.

The chain combines TRBV10-3 with TRBJ1-1, with D tentatively TRBD1 (6 bases). The receptor's source is an adult woman who had mild COVID-19 (a few samples of this study predate the infection). Cell type and time point are not known. The material sequenced was PBMCs or a T cell subset sorted from them (not recorded which). The CDR3 nucleotides are TGTGCCATCAGTGAACAGGGAGAAGTCGATGCTTTCTTT. It encodes CAISEQGEVDAFF.